This T cell receptor (beta chain) is drawn from a study of identifying expanded T cells in peripheral blood. Study-level findings and limits: Across healthy donors, higher total template counts meant significantly greater roughly 2-week count variance. Technical replicates showed roughly 1.2 changed clones; roughly two weeks approximately 16; four weeks 19.

Produced via immunoSEQ multiplex PCR; TCRdb's table is partial and in-frame only. The profile shows about 110,000 clones, approximately 90% of them singletons. The CDR3 is made up of 11 amino acids. Germline V gives CDR1 SGHTA, CDR2 FQGNSA. The V and J ends lost 3 bases and 3 bases respectively, with 3 bases between them. Concerning this clone: Its antigen is not known.

This chain joins TRBV7-2 and TRBJ2-7, with D hard to call. Input material: blood. The sequence was collected from a person between 18 and 69 years old in good health. The CDR3 region is CASSFYYEQYF. For the CDR3, the DNA is TGTGCCAGCAGCTTCTACTACGAGCAGTACTTC.